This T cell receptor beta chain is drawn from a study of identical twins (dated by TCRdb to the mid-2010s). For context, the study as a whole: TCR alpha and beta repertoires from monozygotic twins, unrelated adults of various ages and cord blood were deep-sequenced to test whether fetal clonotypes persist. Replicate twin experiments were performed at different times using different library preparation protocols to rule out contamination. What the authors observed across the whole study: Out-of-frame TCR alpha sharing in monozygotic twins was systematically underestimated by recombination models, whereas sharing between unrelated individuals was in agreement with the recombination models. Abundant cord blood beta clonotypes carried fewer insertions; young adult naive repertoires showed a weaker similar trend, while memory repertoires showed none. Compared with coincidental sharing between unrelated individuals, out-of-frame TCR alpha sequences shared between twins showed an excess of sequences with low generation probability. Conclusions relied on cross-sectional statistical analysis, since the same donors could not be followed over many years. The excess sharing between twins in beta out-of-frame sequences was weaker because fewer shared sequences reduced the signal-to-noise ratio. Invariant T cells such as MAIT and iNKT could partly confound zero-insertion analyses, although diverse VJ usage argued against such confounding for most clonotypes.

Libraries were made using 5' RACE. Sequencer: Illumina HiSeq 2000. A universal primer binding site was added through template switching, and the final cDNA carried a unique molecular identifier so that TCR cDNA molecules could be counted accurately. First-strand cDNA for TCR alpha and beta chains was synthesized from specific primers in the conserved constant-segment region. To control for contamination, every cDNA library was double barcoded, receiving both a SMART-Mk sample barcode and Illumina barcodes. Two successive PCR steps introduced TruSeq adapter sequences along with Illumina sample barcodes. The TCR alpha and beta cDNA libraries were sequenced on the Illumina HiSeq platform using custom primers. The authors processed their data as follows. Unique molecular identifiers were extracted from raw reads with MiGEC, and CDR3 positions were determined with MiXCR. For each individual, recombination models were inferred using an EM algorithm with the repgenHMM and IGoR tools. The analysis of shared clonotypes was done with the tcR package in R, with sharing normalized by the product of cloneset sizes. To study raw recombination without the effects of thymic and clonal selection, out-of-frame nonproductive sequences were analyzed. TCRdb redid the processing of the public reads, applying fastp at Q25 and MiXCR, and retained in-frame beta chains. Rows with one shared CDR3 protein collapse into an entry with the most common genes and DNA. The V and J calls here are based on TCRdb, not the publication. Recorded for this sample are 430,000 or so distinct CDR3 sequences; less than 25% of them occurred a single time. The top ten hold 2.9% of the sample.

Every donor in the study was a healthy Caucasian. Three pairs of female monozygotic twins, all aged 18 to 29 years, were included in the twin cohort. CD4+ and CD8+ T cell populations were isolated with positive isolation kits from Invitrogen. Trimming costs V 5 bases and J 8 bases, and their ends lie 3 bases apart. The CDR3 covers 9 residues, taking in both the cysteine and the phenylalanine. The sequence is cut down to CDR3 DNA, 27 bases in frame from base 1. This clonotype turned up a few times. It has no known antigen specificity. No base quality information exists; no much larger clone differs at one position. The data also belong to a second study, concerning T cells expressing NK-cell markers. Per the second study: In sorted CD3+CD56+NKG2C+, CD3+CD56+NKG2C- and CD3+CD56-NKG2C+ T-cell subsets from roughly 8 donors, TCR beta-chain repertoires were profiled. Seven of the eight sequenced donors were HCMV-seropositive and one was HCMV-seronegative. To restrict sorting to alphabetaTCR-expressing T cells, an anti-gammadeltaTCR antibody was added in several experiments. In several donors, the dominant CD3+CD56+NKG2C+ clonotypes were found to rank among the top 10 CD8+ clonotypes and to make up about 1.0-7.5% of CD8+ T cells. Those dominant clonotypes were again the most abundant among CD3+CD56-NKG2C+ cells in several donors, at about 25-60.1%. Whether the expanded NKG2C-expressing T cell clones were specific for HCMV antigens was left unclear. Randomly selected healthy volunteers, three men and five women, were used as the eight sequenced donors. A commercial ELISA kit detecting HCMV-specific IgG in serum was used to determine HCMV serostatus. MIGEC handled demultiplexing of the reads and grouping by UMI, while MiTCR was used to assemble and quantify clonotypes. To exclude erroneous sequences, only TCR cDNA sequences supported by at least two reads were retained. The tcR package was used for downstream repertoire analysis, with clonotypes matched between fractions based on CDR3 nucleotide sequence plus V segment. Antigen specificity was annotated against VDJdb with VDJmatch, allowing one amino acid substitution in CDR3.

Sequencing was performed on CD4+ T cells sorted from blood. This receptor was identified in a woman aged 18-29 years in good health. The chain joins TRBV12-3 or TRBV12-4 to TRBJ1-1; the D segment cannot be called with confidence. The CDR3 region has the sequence CASSKEAFF. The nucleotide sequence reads TGTGCCAGCAGTAAGGAAGCTTTCTTT.